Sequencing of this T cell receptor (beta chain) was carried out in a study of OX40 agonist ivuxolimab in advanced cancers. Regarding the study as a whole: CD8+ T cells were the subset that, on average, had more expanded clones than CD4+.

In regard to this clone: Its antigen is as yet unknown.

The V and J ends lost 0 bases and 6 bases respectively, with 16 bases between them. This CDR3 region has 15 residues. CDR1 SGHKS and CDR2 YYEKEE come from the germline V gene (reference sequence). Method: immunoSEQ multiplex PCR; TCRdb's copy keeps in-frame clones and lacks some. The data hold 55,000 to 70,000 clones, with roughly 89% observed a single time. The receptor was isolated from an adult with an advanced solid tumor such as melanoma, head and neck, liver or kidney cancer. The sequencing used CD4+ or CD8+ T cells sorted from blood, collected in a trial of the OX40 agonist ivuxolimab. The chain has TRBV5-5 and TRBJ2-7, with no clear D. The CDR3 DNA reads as TGTGCCAGCAGCTTGGGTGGTCAGGCGAAAGTCGAGCAGTACTTC. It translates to CASSLGGQAKVEQYF.